These 26 T cell receptor beta chains were all obtained from the same sample, sequenced in a study of shared clonotypes between healthy human individuals. This table comes from immunoSEQ multiplex PCR, and its TCRdb copy is limited to in-frame clones, with some not included. The sample lists about 460,000 clones; roughly three quarters were seen once. Material: PBMCs. The receptors stem from a woman aged 40 to 49 in good health. Some clones in this sample may be carry-over from other donors' samples.

The chain joins TRBV28 to TRBJ2-4; possibly TRBD1 for D (6 bases). The CDR3 is made up of 17 amino acids. V dropped 5 bases and J dropped 3 bases, with 20 bases sitting between them. From germline, CDR1 is MDHEN and CDR2 SYDVKM. The CDR3 bases are TGTGCCAGCAGTCCCCGTACAGGGCAAGGAGGCAAAAACATTCAGTACTTC. This encodes CASSPRTGQGGKNIQYF.

The rearrangement joins TRBV7-2 to TRBJ2-7; 11 nucleotides align to TRBD2. Trimming took 4 bases from V and 2 from J; bases not matched to a gene: 10. The CDR3 runs 17 residues. Germline V gene data show CDR1 as SGHTA and CDR2 as FQGNSA. The CDR3 DNA reads TGTGCCAGCAGCTACCGACTAGCGGGGAGAGACACCTACGAGCAGTACTTC. Its protein product is CASSYRLAGRDTYEQYF.

This chain joins TRBV2 and TRBJ2-7; 7 bases match TRBD1. V was clipped by 7 bases and J by 0 bases; unmatched bases: 6. The CDR3 is 14 amino acids. Germline CDR1 is SNHLY and CDR2 is FYNNEI. This CDR3 is CASKGQESSYEQYF. CDR3 bases: TGTGCCAGCAAAGGACAGGAGAGCTCCTACGAGCAGTACTTC.

The CDR3 loop is CASTGRFGYEQYF. The CDR3 DNA reads as TGTGCCAGCACGGGCAGGTTTGGCTACGAGCAGTACTTC. The V gene is TRBV28, the J gene TRBJ2-7; no clear D. The CDR3 contains 13 residues. In germline, CDR1 is MDHEN, CDR2 SYDVKM. Trimming cost V 7 bases and J 3 bases, with 13 bases left between them.

To note about this clone: A far larger clone is just one base off, so this is likely a read error. The rearrangement joins TRBV19 to TRBJ1-1; TRBD1 might be the D (6 bases). Between the trimmed V and J ends, which lost 6 bases and 4 bases, there was a span of 15 bases. The CDR3 has 14 amino acids. CDR1 is LNHDA, CDR2 SQIVND, per germline (reference sequence). The CDR3 DNA follows: TGTGCCAGTAGGCCACGGGGGCAAGGCACTGAAGCTTTCTTT. Protein product: CASRPRGQGTEAFF.

This clone was observed at least ten times. The genes are TRBV14 and TRBJ2-5; maybe TRBD2 (6 bases). Per germline, CDR1 SGHDN and CDR2 FVKESK. Trimming took off 5 bases at V and 9 bases at J, with 16 bases between the two ends. This CDR3 is built from 13 residues. The CDR3 nucleotides read TGTGCCAGCAGCTCCGGGACTGATCGGGCCCAGTACTTC. This sequence encodes CASSSGTDRAQYF.

This clone has more than one count but fewer than ten. The genes are TRBV7-2 and TRBJ2-7; D possibly corresponds to TRBD2 (6 bases). V was shortened by 4 bases and J by 4 bases, with 14 bases between the two germline ends. This CDR3 has 14 amino acids. Germline values: CDR1 SGHTA, CDR2 FQGNSA. The CDR3 reads CASSSTRLKYEQYF. DNA for the CDR3: TGTGCCAGCAGCTCGACTAGACTTAAATACGAGCAGTACTTC.

The J gene is TRBJ2-5, the V gene TRBV7-3, with D hard to call. Trimming stripped 5 bases from V and 5 bases from J, with 18 bases between. CDR3 length equals 15 residues. The germline gives CDR1 SGHTA, CDR2 FQGTGA. DNA for the CDR3: TGTGCCAGCAGCCCCAATCGGGCTAGTTTGGAGACCCAGTACTTC. Its translation is CASSPNRASLETQYF.

For this clone: A far larger clone is one base from this, pointing to a likely read error. The chain combines TRBV5-6 with TRBJ2-7; TRBD2 matches 13 bases. Germline values: CDR1 SGHDT, CDR2 YYEEEE. The CDR3 has 16 amino acids. CDR3 sequence (DNA): TGTGTCAGCAGCGAGGGACTAGCGGGATGGCCGCCCGAGCAGTACTTC. Protein product: CVSSEGLAGWPPEQYF.

The CDR3: CASSQGREAGGETQYF. As DNA, the CDR3 is TGTGCCAGCAGCCAAGGTCGAGAAGCAGGGGGGGAGACCCAGTACTTC. This chain joins TRBV5-6 and TRBJ2-5; a possible D gene is TRBD1 (7 bases). Trimming left V 4 bases short and J 5 bases short, with 21 bases between. Per the germline V gene, CDR1 is SGHDT and CDR2 is YYEEEE. The CDR3 extends over 16 amino acids.

The J gene is TRBJ2-5, the V gene TRBV28; 7 nucleotides line up with TRBD1. Germline V lookup: CDR1 MDHEN, CDR2 SYDVKM. With 2 bases clipped from V and 6 bases from J, the junction kept 6 bases outside the gene matches. CDR3 size: 14 residues. The CDR3 region is CASSLAGTVKTQYF. As DNA, the CDR3 is TGTGCCAGCAGTTTAGCAGGGACAGTAAAGACCCAGTACTTC.

The table lists this clone with a few counts. A single base is all that separates this from a far larger clone, so a read error is likely. This CDR3 is also generated by other DNA sequences in the sample. This chain's CDR3 is CSVSTSGSYEQYF. The CDR3 DNA reads as TGCAGTGTCTCGACTAGCGGGTCGTACGAGCAGTACTTC. The chain recombines TRBV29-1 with TRBJ2-7; 10 nucleotides match TRBD2. The V gene's germline CDR1 is SQVTM and CDR2 ANQGSEA. This CDR3 comprises 13 residues.

With regard to this clone: A single base separates this from a much larger clone, so it may be a read error. V and J are TRBV7-2 and TRBJ2-7, with TRBD2 matching 13 bases. CDR1 is SGHTA and CDR2 is FQGNSA in the germline V gene. The CDR3 extends over 13 amino acids. J was trimmed by 5 bases and V by 6 bases; bases with no gene match: 1. CDR3 nucleotides: TGTGCCAGCAGAACTAGCGGGAGGGACGAGCAGTACTTC. The encoded protein is CASRTSGRDEQYF.

This clone has just a few counts. A much larger clone is a single base away; this may be a read error. The identical CDR3 is also encoded by other nucleotide sequences in the sample. The rearrangement links TRBV27 to TRBJ2-7; unclear D gene. This CDR3 is built from 14 residues. Germline V gives CDR1 MNHEY, CDR2 SMNVEV (reference sequence). This chain's CDR3 is CASRPQLGVYEQYF. The CDR3 DNA reads as TGCGCCAGCAGGCCCCAGTTAGGCGTTTACGAGCAGTACTTC.

The chain joins TRBV25-1 to TRBJ1-2; weak D call: TRBD1 (5 bases). Germline V lookup: CDR1 MGHDK, CDR2 SYGVNS. V was pared by 1 base and J by 8 bases, with 14 bases between. The CDR3 runs 14 residues. CDR3 protein: CASSESGGAQGYTF. In DNA, the CDR3 is TGTGCCAGCAGTGAATCTGGTGGGGCCCAAGGCTACACCTTC.

V usage is TRBV7-9 and J usage is TRBJ1-1; D is undetermined. Trimming shortened V by 1 base and J by 6 bases, and 9 bases separated the two germline ends. This CDR3 spans 13 amino acids. The germline CDR1 and CDR2 sequences are SEHNR and FQNEAQ (reference sequence). The CDR3 nucleotides read TGTGCCAGCAGCTTAGATGAATTGGCTGAAGCTTTCTTT. It specifies CASSLDELAEAFF.

J is TRBJ1-2 and V is TRBV6-5; D gene unclear. Deletions cut 5 bases from V and 7 bases from J, with 8 bases between. CDR1 MNHEY and CDR2 SVGAGI come from the germline V gene. This CDR3 comprises 11 residues. The CDR3 sequence is CASSRDIGYTF. CDR3 coding DNA: TGTGCCAGCAGTCGAGACATTGGCTACACCTTC.

This clone was counted a few times. The V gene is TRBV4-2, the J gene TRBJ2-6; D is uncertain. The length of the CDR3 is 16 residues. The germline CDR1 and CDR2 sequences are LGHNA and YNFKEQ. V lost 1 base and J lost 0, with 7 bases in between. The CDR3 region has the DNA TGTGCCAGCAGCCAAGGTGGCGACTCTGGGGCCAACGTCCTGACTTTC. Encoded protein: CASSQGGDSGANVLTF.

V and J are TRBV5-6 and TRBJ2-7; D is possibly TRBD2 (6 bases). The CDR3 consists of 16 residues. V shed 1 base and J shed 2 bases, with 16 bases lying between them. Looked up from germline, CDR1 is SGHDT and CDR2 is YYEEEE. The CDR3 reads CASSLSRTNNPYEQYF. The CDR3 DNA is TGTGCCAGCAGCTTGAGTAGGACTAATAATCCCTACGAGCAGTACTTC.

Details on this clone: No conserved phenylalanine or tryptophan is present at the end of the CDR3, so a read error is the likely explanation. The chain employs TRBV11-3 and TRBJ2-3, with 9 bases lining up with TRBD1. Germline trimming cut 2 bases from V and 1 base from J; bases unmatched to any gene: 13. This CDR3 spans 19 amino acids. Per germline, CDR1 SGHNT and CDR2 YENEEA. CDR3 amino acids: CASSLPWDRVYLGTDTQYL. CDR3 in DNA: TGTGCCAGCAGCTTACCCTGGGACAGGGTGTATTTGGGCACAGATACGCAGTATTTG.

This clone was seen just once. The rearrangement uses TRBV7-9 and TRBJ2-7; 10 nucleotides match TRBD2. Germline V lookup: CDR1 SEHNR, CDR2 FQNEAQ (reference sequence). CDR3 size: 14 residues. V shed 6 bases and J 5 bases; nucleotides not matched to a gene: 7. CDR3 nucleotide sequence: TGTGCCAGCAGTCACATAGCGGGAGGTCACGAGCAGTACTTC. Its protein product is CASSHIAGGHEQYF.

The chain employs TRBV29-1 and TRBJ2-5; D perhaps matches TRBD1 (5 bases). Trimming left V 8 bases short and J 2 bases short, with 12 bases between. CDR1 SQVTM and CDR2 ANQGSEA come from the germline V gene. The CDR3 contains 12 residues. CDR3 nucleotide sequence: TGCAGCTATGGGGCTGCTCAAGAGACCCAGTACTTC. This sequence encodes CSYGAAQETQYF.

The sample holds many counts of this clone. The chain recombines TRBV4-2 with TRBJ2-1, with 14 positions matching TRBD2. The trim removed 5 bases at V and 3 bases at J, leaving 9 bases unmatched. The length of the CDR3 is 18 residues. Looked up from germline, CDR1 is LGHNA and CDR2 is YNFKEQ. The CDR3 region is CASSYRTSGRIGYNEQFF. DNA for the CDR3: TGTGCCAGCAGCTACAGGACTAGCGGGAGGATAGGCTACAATGAGCAGTTCTTC.

This chain uses TRBV18 with TRBJ1-1, with 10 bases that match TRBD1. This CDR3 has 16 amino acids. Germline lookup yields CDR1 KGHSH and CDR2 LQKENI. The ends lost 4 bases at V and 4 bases at J; junction bases unmatched: 9. The CDR3 DNA is TGTGCCAGCTCACAGGAACTTAGGACAGGGGGCACTGAAGCTTTCTTT. It translates to CASSQELRTGGTEAFF. Filled out from reference TRBV18 and TRBJ1-1, the complete variable domain reads NAGVMQNPRHLVRRRGQEARLRCSPMKGHSHVYWYRQLPEEGLKFMVYLQKENIIDESGMPKERFSAEFPKEGPSILRIQQVVRGDSAAYFCASSQELRTGGTEAFFGQGTRLTVV.

This clone was seen once. The rearrangement joins TRBV4-2 to TRBJ2-7, with D possibly matching TRBD1 (6 bases). This CDR3 has 14 amino acids. Looked up from germline, CDR1 is LGHNA and CDR2 is YNFKEQ. Deletions cut 3 bases from V and 1 base from J, with 10 bases between. The CDR3 here is CASSHLTGSYEQYF. In DNA, the CDR3 is TGTGCCAGCAGCCACTTGACAGGATCCTACGAGCAGTACTTC.

The chain has TRBV27 and TRBJ2-7; no clear D. Germline V gene lookup returns CDR1 MNHEY and CDR2 SMNVEV (reference sequence). The V end lost 3 bases, the J end lost 2 bases, and 8 bases lay between the germline ends. The CDR3 length is 13 residues. The CDR3 nucleotides read TGTGCCAGCAGTTTGGGCCTAACCTACGAGCAGTACTTC. Amino acid sequence: CASSLGLTYEQYF.